This T cell receptor beta chain came from a study of human T cells and chemical hapten exposure. Time point of the sample: pre-sensitization, week 0. Documented treatment: therapeutic diphenylcyclopropenone sensitization with weekly scalp DPC. V lost 6 bases and J lost 6, with 9 bases in between. This CDR3 comprises 12 residues. Germline-derived CDR1 and CDR2 are MNHEY and SVGEGT. As regards this clonotype: Its antigen is not known.

Points from the study as a whole: TCRs exceeding a frequency of 1 in 1000 stayed unchanged under DPC sensitization.

TCRdb reprocessed the RACE reads with MiXCR, giving one entry per CDR3 protein. The table has approximately 370,000 distinct CDR3 sequences, about 5.4% seen once; the top ten hold 7% to 10%. The V call is TRBV6-2 or TRBV6-3, the J call TRBJ2-1; unclear D gene. The TCR originated in a young woman with alopecia areata. Some clones in this sample may be carry-over from other donors' samples. The sequenced sample was whole blood, obtained in connection with sensitization to the hapten diphenylcyclopropenone (DPC). As DNA, the CDR3 is TGTGCCAGCAGCCCCAGTCCCAATGAGCAGTTCTTC. Translating gives CASSPSPNEQFF.